Listed below are T cell receptor beta chains from one sample, sequenced in a study of cytomegalovirus exposure and HLA in healthy donors. Assay: immunoSEQ multiplex PCR; the TCRdb copy retains only in-frame clones and omits some. The table has 150,000 to 200,000 clones, roughly 73% seen once. The sample was PBMCs. The receptors shown here come from a woman aged 25 to 39 in good health and CMV-seronegative. Each CDR3 is given with its conserved first and last residue. A D gene is named only where the DNA matches it firmly. Only part of the rows carry a size: once, few, many, or a class if the clone is expanded.

clone_size	v_call	j_call	d_call	cdr3_nt	cdr3_aa
NA	TRBV7-2	TRBJ2-7	TRBD2	TGTGCCAGCAGCCCCCAGCGGGGAGCGGGTGAGCAGTACTTC	CASSPQRGAGEQYF
NA	TRBV11-3	TRBJ2-5	NA	TGTGCCAGCAGCTTAGGGGGCGAAGGGACCCAGTACTTC	CASSLGGEGTQYF
NA	TRBV6-6	TRBJ2-5	NA	TGTGCCAGCAGTTACTCAGAGGGAGCCCAAGAGACCCAGTACTTC	CASSYSEGAQETQYF
NA	TRBV5-1	TRBJ1-6	NA	TGCGCCAGCATGCGGACAGCAAGCTCCTATAATTCACCCCTCCACTTT	CASMRTASSYNSPLHF
NA	TRBV5-4	TRBJ2-7	TRBD1	TGTGCCAGCAGCCCTGGACAGGGGGGCTACGAGCAGTACTTC	CASSPGQGGYEQYF
NA	TRBV10-3	TRBJ2-5	NA	TGTGCCATTTCCCCGCAGACTGTTACAGAGACCCAGTACTTC	CAISPQTVTETQYF
NA	TRBV19	TRBJ2-2	TRBD2	TGTGCCAGTAGTAGAACTAGCGGGGCCGGGGAGCTGTTTTTT	CASSRTSGAGELFF
NA	TRBV6-5	TRBJ1-1	NA	TGTGCCAGCAGTTACAGGGGGTACCCTGAAGCTTTCTTT	CASSYRGYPEAFF
NA	TRBV30	TRBJ1-6	TRBD1	TGTGCCCGCGGGGCAGGGGGCTCACCCCTCCACTTT	CARGAGGSPLHF
NA	TRBV20-1	TRBJ2-7	NA	TGCAGTGCCCACGATTCTAGTGGGCAGTACTTC	CSAHDSSGQYF
NA	TRBV2	TRBJ2-2	NA	TGTGCCAGCAGTGGGCGATGGCGGGTCCCCACCGGGGAGCTGTTTTTT	CASSGRWRVPTGELFF
NA	TRBV5-4	TRBJ2-5	NA	TGTGCCAGCAGCTTGCAGGGAAGGGAGACCCAGTACTTC	CASSLQGRETQYF
NA	TRBV14	TRBJ2-2	TRBD1	TGTGCCAGCAGCCGAAGGACAGGGAGAGGCTCGACCGGGGAGCTGTTTTTT	CASSRRTGRGSTGELFF
NA	TRBV27	TRBJ1-2	NA	TGTGCCAGCAGGGGTCTCACGGGGGGTAACTATGGCTACACCTTC	CASRGLTGGNYGYTF
many	TRBV2	TRBJ2-5	NA	TGTGCCAGCGGACTACAAGAGACCCAGTACTTC	CASGLQETQYF
NA	TRBV18	TRBJ2-7	TRBD1	TGTGCCAGCTCACCTCCGGGACAGGGTGGCGAGCAGTACTTC	CASSPPGQGGEQYF
NA	TRBV5-1	TRBJ1-1	TRBD1	TGCGCCAGCAGCGTCGGGACAGCAGCTGAAGCTTTCTTT	CASSVGTAAEAFF
NA	TRBV5-1	TRBJ1-1	TRBD1	TGCGCCAGCAGCTTATCCCTGACAGGGGGCAACACTGAAGCTTTCTTT	CASSLSLTGGNTEAFF
NA	TRBV5-4	TRBJ1-5	TRBD1	TGTGCCAGCAGCTTGGGTACAGGGGGCGCGAATCAGCCCCAGCATTTT	CASSLGTGGANQPQHF
NA	TRBV11-1	TRBJ2-5	TRBD2	TGTGCCAGCAGCTTCCGGGACTATGAGACCCAGTACTTC	CASSFRDYETQYF
NA	TRBV28	TRBJ1-6	NA	TGTGCCGTAGCCGGGGGAGGGGATTCACCCCTCCACTTT	CAVAGGGDSPLHF
NA	TRBV5-6	TRBJ1-5	NA	TGTGCCAGCAGCGGGGGCGGACAGCCCCAGCATTTT	CASSGGGQPQHF
once	TRBV2	TRBJ1-1	NA	TGTGCCAGCAGTGATGTTGGGGGGGGGAACACTGAAGCTTTCTTT	CASSDVGGGNTEAFF
NA	TRBV19	TRBJ1-2	TRBD1	TGTGCCAGTGGACAGGTCGGTGTGGGGCCCGACTATGGCTACACCTTC	CASGQVGVGPDYGYTF
NA	TRBV5-1	TRBJ2-7	NA	TGCGCCAGCAGCTTGCGGCTGCCGGGTCACGAGCAGTACTTC	CASSLRLPGHEQYF
NA	TRBV2	TRBJ1-2	NA	TGTGCCAGCAGTGAAGGGGGGCCCTATGGCTACACCTTC	CASSEGGPYGYTF
once	TRBV6-1	TRBJ2-7	TRBD1	TGTGCCAGCAGTGACCTCGACAGGGGCCGTCAGTACTTC	CASSDLDRGRQYF
once	TRBV5-6	TRBJ2-2	NA	TGTGCCAGCAGCTTGGTGGGCGCGAACACCGGGGAGCTGTTTTTT	CASSLVGANTGELFF
NA	TRBV2	TRBJ1-2	TRBD1	TGTGCCAGCAGGGGGACAGACTATGGCTACACCTTC	CASRGTDYGYTF
NA	TRBV7-9	TRBJ2-5	TRBD2	TGTTCCAGCAGCTCCGGGACTAGCGGGCTGGGGCAAGAGACCCAGTACTTC	CSSSSGTSGLGQETQYF
NA	TRBV2	TRBJ1-5	TRBD1	TGTGCCAGCAGCGACAGGGGCTGGGGCAATCAGCCCCAGCATTTT	CASSDRGWGNQPQHF
NA	TRBV14	TRBJ2-1	TRBD2	TGTGCCAGCAGCCACGATATAGCGGGTCTTACCTACAATGAGCAGTTCTTC	CASSHDIAGLTYNEQFF
NA	TRBV18	TRBJ1-2	NA	TGTGCCAGCTCACCGACAAGAAACTATGGCTACACCTTC	CASSPTRNYGYTF
NA	TRBV5-1	TRBJ1-2	TRBD1	TGCGCCAGCAGTCCCGACAGGGGAGGCAACTATGGCTACACCTTC	CASSPDRGGNYGYTF
NA	TRBV28	TRBJ2-1	TRBD2	TGTGCCAGCAGACGGGGACTAGCGGGGGGTGAGCAGTTCTTC	CASRRGLAGGEQFF
NA	TRBV6-5	TRBJ1-2	TRBD1	TGTGCCAGCAGTTACTTGGGACAGGACTATGGCTACACCTTC	CASSYLGQDYGYTF
NA	TRBV10-3	TRBJ1-3	TRBD1	TGTGCCATCAGTGGGGGACAGTTTATCTCTGGAAACACCATATATTTT	CAISGGQFISGNTIYF
NA	TRBV30	TRBJ1-1	TRBD1	TGTGCCTGGAGTGTACGACAGGGGAACACTGAAGCTTTCTTT	CAWSVRQGNTEAFF
NA	TRBV27	TRBJ2-7	TRBD2	TGTGCCAGCAGTTCCAAGCGGGGGGGTTCCTACGAGCAGTACTTC	CASSSKRGGSYEQYF
NA	TRBV6-5	TRBJ1-1	TRBD1	TGTGCCAGCAGACCACAGGGGACCACGAACACTGAAGCTTTCTTT	CASRPQGTTNTEAFF
NA	TRBV2	TRBJ1-6	TRBD1	TGTGCCAGCAGGTACGACAGGGGAGATAATTCACCCCTCCACTTT	CASRYDRGDNSPLHF
NA	TRBV29-1	TRBJ2-7	NA	TGCAGCGTTGGTGGCAGCTCCTACGAGCAGTACTTC	CSVGGSSYEQYF
NA	TRBV11-2	TRBJ1-6	NA	TGTGCCAGCAGACTTAGAGAGAGCTCCTATAATTCACCCCTCCACTTT	CASRLRESSYNSPLHF
NA	TRBV6-6	TRBJ1-3	TRBD1	TGTGCCAGCATCCCCCCGGGACAGGGTGTTGGAAACACCATATATTTT	CASIPPGQGVGNTIYF
NA	TRBV6-1	TRBJ1-5	NA	TGTGCCAGCAGTGAAGTACGACAGGCAAAGCCCCAGCATTTT	CASSEVRQAKPQHF
NA	TRBV7-8	TRBJ1-1	NA	TGTGCCAGCAGCTTCAACAGGAACACTGAAGCTTTCTTT	CASSFNRNTEAFF
NA	TRBV2	TRBJ2-5	NA	TGTGCCAGCAGTCGCGGGAACCAAGAGACCCAGTACTTC	CASSRGNQETQYF
few	TRBV7-9	TRBJ2-1	NA	TGTGCCAGCAGCTTAGCGTCCGGGGGTCGCCGAGACGATGAGCAGTTCTTC	CASSLASGGRRDDEQFF
NA	TRBV27	TRBJ2-7	NA	TGTGCCAGCAGTTTATCTCCGACAGGATACTACGAGCAGTACTTC	CASSLSPTGYYEQYF
NA	TRBV6-5	TRBJ2-7	TRBD2	TGTGCCAGCAGCCCGCTTGTCTCTCGGGAGGACGAGCAGTACTTC	CASSPLVSREDEQYF
NA	TRBV7-9	TRBJ1-2	TRBD1	TGTGCCAGCAGCGCCCACTCCAATCCACAGGGGGCTAGCGGTTACACCTTC	CASSAHSNPQGASGYTF
few	TRBV19	TRBJ2-1	TRBD2	TGTGCCAGTAGTAGGGAGACTAGCGGGGTCGGCTACAATGAGCAGTTCTTC	CASSRETSGVGYNEQFF
NA	TRBV2	TRBJ1-3	NA	TGTGCCAGCAGTGAAGCCGGCGGCACCATATATTTT	CASSEAGGTIYF
NA	TRBV4-2	TRBJ1-4	NA	TGTGCCAGCAGCCAAGGGAGGCCAGGTGAAAAACTGTTTTTT	CASSQGRPGEKLFF
NA	TRBV5-1	TRBJ2-3	NA	TGCGCCAGCAGCTTGGGTTCCATCACAGATACGCAGTATTTT	CASSLGSITDTQYF
NA	TRBV7-9	TRBJ2-3	NA	TGTGCCAGCACCCCTCGTAGCGGAAGCACAGATACGCAGTATTTT	CASTPRSGSTDTQYF
NA	TRBV9	TRBJ1-6	NA	TGTGCCAGCAGCGTAGACGACAGTCATAATTCACCCCTCCACTTT	CASSVDDSHNSPLHF